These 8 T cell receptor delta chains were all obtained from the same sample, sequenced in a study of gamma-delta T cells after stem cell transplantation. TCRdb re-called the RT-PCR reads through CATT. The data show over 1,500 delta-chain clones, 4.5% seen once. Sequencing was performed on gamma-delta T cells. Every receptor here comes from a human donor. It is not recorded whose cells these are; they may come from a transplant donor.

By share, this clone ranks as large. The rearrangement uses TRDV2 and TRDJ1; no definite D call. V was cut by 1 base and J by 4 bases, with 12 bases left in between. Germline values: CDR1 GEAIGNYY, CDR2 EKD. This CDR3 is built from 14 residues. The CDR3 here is CACDTMGVRDKLIF. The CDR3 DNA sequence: TGTGCCTGTGACACGATGGGCGTACGCGATAAACTCATCTTT.

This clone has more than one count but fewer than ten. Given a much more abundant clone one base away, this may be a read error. The DNA for the CDR3 is TGTGCCTGTGACCTGCTGGGGGCTACGGGGTACACCGATAAACTCATCTTT. Translated, it gives CACDLLGATGYTDKLIF. The chain has TRDV2 and TRDJ1; 7 bases match TRDD3. V shed 3 bases, J shed 0 bases, and the junction held 12 bases outside the gene matches. The CDR3 runs 17 residues. Germline V gene data show CDR1 as GEAIGNYY and CDR2 as EKD.

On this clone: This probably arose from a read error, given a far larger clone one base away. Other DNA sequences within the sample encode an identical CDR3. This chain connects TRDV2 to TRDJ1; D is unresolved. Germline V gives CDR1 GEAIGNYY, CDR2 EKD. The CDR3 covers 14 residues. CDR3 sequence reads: CACDTVGGFDKLIF. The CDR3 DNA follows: TGTGCCTGCGACACGGTCGGAGGATTCGATAAACTCATCTTT.

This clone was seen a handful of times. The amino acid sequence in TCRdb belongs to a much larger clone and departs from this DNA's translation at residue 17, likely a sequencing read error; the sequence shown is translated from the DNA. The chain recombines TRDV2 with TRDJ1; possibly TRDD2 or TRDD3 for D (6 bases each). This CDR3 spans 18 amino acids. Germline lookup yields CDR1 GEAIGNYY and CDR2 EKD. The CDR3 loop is CACDRIPSPGDDGDKLTF. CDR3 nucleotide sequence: TGTGCCTGTGACAGGATTCCTTCCCCCGGGGATGACGGAGATAAACTCACCTTT.

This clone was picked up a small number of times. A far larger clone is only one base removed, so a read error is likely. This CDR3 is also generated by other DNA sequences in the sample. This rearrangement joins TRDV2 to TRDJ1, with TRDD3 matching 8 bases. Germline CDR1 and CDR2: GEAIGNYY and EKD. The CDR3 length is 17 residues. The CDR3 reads CACDPILGATSTDKLIF. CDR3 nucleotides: TGTGCCTGTGACCCGATACTGGGGGCCACCTCCACCGATAAACTCATTTTT.

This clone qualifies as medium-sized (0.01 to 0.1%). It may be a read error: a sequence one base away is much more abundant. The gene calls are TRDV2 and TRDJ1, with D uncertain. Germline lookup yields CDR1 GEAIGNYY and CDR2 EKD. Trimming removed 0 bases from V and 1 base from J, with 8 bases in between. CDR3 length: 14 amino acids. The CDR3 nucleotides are TGTGCCTGTGACACCATTTCAACCACCGATAAACTCATCTTT. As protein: CACDTISTTDKLIF.

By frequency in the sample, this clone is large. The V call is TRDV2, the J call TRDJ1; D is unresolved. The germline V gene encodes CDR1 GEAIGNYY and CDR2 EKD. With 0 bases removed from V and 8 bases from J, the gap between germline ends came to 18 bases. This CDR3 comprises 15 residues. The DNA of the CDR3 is TGTGCCTGTGACACCGTAGGACTGCCCATAGGGAAACTCATCTTT. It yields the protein CACDTVGLPIGKLIF.

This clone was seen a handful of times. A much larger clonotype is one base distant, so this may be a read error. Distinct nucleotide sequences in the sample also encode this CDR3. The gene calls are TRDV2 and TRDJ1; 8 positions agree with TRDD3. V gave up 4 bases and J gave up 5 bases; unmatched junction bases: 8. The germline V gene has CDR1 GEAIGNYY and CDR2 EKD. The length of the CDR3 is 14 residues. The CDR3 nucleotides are TGTGCCTGTGAGCTACTGGGGGTAGTAGATAAACTCATCTTT. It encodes CACELLGVVDKLIF.